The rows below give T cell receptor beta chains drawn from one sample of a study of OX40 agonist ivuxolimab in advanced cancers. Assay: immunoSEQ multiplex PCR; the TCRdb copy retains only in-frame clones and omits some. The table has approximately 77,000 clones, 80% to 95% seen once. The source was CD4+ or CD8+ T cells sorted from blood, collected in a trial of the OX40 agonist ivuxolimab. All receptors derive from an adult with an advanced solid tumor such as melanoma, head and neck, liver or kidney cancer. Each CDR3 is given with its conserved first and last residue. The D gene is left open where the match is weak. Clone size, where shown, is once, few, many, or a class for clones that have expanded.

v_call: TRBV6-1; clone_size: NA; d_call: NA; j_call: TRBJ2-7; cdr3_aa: CASSELRAAPYEQYF; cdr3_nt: TGTGCCAGCAGTGAATTACGGGCAGCTCCCTACGAGCAGTACTTC
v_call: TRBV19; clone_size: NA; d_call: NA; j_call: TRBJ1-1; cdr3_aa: CASSIVAGGNTEAFF; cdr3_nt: TGTGCCAGTAGTATAGTCGCGGGAGGGAACACTGAAGCTTTCTTT
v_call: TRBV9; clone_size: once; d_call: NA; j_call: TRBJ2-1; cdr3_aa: CASSAAGASYNEQFF; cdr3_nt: TGTGCCAGCAGCGCCGCGGGGGCCTCCTACAATGAGCAGTTCTTC
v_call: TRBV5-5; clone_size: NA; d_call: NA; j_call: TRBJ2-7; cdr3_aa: CASSPSGYEQYF; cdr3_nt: TGTGCCAGCAGCCCTAGTGGCTACGAGCAGTACTTC
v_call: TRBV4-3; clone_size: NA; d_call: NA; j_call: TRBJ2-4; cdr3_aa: CASSQEIRAKNIQYF; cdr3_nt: TGCGCCAGCAGCCAAGAGATAAGGGCCAAAAACATTCAGTACTTC
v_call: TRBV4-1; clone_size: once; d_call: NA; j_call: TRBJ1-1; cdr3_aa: CASSHPGTERNLGEAFF; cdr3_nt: TGCGCCAGCAGCCACCCCGGGACCGAGCGTAATCTCGGTGAAGCTTTCTTT
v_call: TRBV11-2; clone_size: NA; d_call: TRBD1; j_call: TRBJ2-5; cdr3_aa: CASSLGTGALVETQYF; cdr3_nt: TGTGCCAGCAGCTTAGGGACAGGGGCCCTCGTGGAGACCCAGTACTTC
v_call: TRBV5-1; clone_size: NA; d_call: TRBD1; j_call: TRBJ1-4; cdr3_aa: CASSWPLNRQGTNEKLFF; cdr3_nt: TGCGCCAGCAGCTGGCCCCTCAATCGACAGGGGACTAATGAAAAACTGTTTTTT
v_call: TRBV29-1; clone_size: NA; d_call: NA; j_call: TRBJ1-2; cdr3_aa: CSVEAHKGGNYGYTF; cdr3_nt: TGCAGCGTTGAAGCTCACAAGGGAGGGAACTATGGCTACACCTTC
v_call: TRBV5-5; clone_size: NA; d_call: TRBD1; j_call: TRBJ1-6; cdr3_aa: CASSLIGTGRNSPLHF; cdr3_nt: TGTGCCAGCAGCTTGATAGGGACAGGGAGGAATTCACCCCTCCACTTT
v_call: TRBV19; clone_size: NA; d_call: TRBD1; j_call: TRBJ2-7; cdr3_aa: CASSPGTGWESYEQYF; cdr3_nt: TGTGCCAGTAGTCCCGGGACAGGGTGGGAGTCCTACGAGCAGTACTTC
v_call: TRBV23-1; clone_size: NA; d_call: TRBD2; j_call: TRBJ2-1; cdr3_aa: CASSQYSGGENNEQFF; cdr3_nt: TGCGCCAGCAGTCAATACAGCGGGGGGGAAAACAATGAGCAGTTCTTC
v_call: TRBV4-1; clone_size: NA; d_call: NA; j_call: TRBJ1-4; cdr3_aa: CASSQTGIEKLFF; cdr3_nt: TGCGCCAGCAGCCAAACAGGGATTGAAAAACTGTTTTTT
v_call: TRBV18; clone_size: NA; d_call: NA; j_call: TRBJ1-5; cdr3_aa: CASSPWDTNQPQHF; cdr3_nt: TGTGCCAGCTCACCGTGGGACACCAATCAGCCCCAGCATTTT
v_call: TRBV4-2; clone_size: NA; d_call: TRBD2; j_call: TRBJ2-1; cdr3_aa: CASSQGIFSGGSYNEQFF; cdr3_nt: TGTGCCAGCAGCCAGGGGATCTTTAGCGGGGGGTCCTACAATGAGCAGTTCTTC
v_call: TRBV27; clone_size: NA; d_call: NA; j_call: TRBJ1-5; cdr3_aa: CASSPGHQPQHF; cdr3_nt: TGTGCCAGCAGCCCGGGACATCAGCCCCAGCATTTT
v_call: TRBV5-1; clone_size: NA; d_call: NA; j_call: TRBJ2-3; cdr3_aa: CASSYQGPSTDTQYF; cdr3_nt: TGCGCCAGCAGTTATCAGGGGCCGAGCACAGATACGCAGTATTTT
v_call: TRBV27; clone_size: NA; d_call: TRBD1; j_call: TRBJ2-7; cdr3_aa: CASSTGRGFYEQYF; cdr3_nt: TGTGCCAGCAGCACGGGCAGGGGGTTCTACGAGCAGTACTTC
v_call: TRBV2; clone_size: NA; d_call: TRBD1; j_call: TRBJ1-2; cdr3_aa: CASIVQGAGGYTF; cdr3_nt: TGTGCCAGCATTGTCCAGGGGGCGGGTGGCTACACCTTC
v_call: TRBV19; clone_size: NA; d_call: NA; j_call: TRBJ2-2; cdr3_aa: CASTVPYRESIAGELFF; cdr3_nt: TGTGCCAGTACGGTTCCCTACAGGGAGAGTATAGCCGGGGAGCTGTTTTTT
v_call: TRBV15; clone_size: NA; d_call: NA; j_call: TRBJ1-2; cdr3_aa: CATSRDQGWGYTF; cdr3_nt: TGTGCCACCAGCAGAGATCAGGGTTGGGGCTACACCTTC
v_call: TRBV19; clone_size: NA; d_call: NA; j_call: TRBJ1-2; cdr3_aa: CASSSRTEGYGYTF; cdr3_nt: TGTGCCAGTAGTAGTCGGACAGAGGGCTATGGCTACACCTTC
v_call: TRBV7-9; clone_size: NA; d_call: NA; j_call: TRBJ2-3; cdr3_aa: CASRKPLGPDPDTQYF; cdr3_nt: TGTGCCAGCCGCAAACCCCTCGGTCCCGACCCAGATACGCAGTATTTT
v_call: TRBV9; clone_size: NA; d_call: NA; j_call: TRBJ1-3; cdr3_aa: CASSPRGSGTDPGNTIYF; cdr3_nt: TGTGCCAGCAGCCCGAGGGGGTCTGGCACGGACCCTGGAAACACCATATATTTT
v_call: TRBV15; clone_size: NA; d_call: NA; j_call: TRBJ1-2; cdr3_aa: CATSSRDTYGYTF; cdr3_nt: TGTGCCACCAGCAGCCGGGACACCTATGGCTACACCTTC
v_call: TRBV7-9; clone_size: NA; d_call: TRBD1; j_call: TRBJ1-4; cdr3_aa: CASSPPRDRVREKLFF; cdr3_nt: TGTGCCAGCAGCCCACCGCGGGACAGGGTTAGGGAAAAACTGTTTTTT
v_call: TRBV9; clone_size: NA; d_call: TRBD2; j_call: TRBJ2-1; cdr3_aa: CASSALAGKSSYNEQFF; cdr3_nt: TGTGCCAGCAGCGCACTAGCGGGGAAGAGCTCCTACAATGAGCAGTTCTTC
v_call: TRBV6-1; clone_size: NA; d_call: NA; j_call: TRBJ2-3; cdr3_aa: CASSEWPTEKILPDTQYF; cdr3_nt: TGTGCCAGCAGTGAATGGCCGACCGAGAAGATCCTACCCGATACGCAGTATTTT
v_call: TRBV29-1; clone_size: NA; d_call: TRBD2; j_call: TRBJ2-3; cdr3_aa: CSALPVAGTSGATDTQYF; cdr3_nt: TGCAGCGCACTGCCCGTGGCCGGGACTAGCGGGGCCACAGATACGCAGTATTTT
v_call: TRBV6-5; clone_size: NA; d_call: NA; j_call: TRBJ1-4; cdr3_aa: CASSYWDGEKLFF; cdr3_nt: TGTGCCAGCAGTTACTGGGACGGTGAAAAACTGTTTTTT
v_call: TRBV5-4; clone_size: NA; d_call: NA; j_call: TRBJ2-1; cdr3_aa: CASSFGGEQFF; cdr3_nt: TGTGCCAGCAGCTTCGGGGGTGAGCAGTTCTTC
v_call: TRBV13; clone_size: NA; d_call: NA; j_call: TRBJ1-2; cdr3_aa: CASSLEAGDYGYTF; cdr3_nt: TGTGCCAGCAGCTTAGAGGCGGGAGACTATGGCTACACCTTC
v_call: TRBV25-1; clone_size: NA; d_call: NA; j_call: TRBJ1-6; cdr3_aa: CASSERIFNSPLHF; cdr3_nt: TGTGCCAGCAGTGAACGTATATTCAATTCACCCCTCCACTTT
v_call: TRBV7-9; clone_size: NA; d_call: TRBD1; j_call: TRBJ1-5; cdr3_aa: CASSLVGQADQPQHF; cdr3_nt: TGTGCCAGCAGCTTGGTCGGACAGGCCGATCAGCCCCAGCATTTT
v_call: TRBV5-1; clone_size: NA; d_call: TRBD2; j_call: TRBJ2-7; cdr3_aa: CASSLTSGGRSSYEQYF; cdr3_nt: TGCGCCAGCAGCTTGACTAGCGGGGGCCGTAGCTCCTACGAGCAGTACTTC
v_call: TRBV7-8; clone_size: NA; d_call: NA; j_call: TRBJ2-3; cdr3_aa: CASSLGSTDTQYF; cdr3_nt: TGTGCCAGCAGCTTAGGGAGCACAGATACGCAGTATTTT
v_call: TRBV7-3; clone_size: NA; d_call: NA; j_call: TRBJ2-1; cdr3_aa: CASSLSGYNEQFF; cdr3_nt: TGTGCCAGCAGCTTATCCGGATACAATGAGCAGTTCTTC
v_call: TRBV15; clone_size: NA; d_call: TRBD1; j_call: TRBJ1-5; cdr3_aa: CATSRPVQGAHQPQHF; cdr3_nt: TGTGCCACCAGCAGACCCGTCCAGGGGGCCCATCAGCCCCAGCATTTT
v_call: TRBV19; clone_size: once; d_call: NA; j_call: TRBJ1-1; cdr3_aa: CASSIAGAVTEAFF; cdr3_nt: TGTGCCAGTAGTATAGCAGGGGCGGTCACTGAAGCTTTCTTT
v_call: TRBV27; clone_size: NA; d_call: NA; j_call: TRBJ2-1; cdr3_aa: CASSLKPEGSDEQFF; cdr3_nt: TGTGCCAGCAGTTTAAAACCAGAGGGGAGCGATGAGCAGTTCTTC
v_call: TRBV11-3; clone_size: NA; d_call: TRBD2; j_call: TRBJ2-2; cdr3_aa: CASRLAAGELFF; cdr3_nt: TGTGCCAGCAGACTAGCGGCCGGGGAGCTGTTTTTT
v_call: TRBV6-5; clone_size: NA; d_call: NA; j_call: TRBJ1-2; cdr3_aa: CASSYSIVGDGYTF; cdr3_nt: TGTGCCAGCAGTTACTCGATTGTGGGAGACGGCTACACCTTC
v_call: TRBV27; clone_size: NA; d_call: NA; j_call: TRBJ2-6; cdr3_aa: CASSLGGANVLTF; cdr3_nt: TGTGCCAGCAGTTTGGGGGGGGCCAACGTCCTGACTTTC
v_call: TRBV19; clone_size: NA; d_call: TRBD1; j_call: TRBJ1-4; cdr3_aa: CASSGWTGGEEKLFF; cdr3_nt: TGTGCCAGTAGTGGATGGACAGGGGGCGAAGAAAAACTGTTTTTT
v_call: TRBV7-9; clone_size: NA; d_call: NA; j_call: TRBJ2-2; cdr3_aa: CASSLGRPYTGELFF; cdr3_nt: TGTGCCAGCAGCTTGGGCCGGCCTTACACCGGGGAGCTGTTTTTT
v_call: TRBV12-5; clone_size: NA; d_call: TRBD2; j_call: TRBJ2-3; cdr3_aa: CASGFGGGTTDTQYF; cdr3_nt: TGTGCTAGTGGTTTCGGCGGGGGTACCACAGATACGCAGTATTTT
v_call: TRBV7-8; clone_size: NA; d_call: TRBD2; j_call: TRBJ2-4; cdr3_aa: CASSPAGLAGVVKNIQYF; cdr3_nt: TGTGCCAGCAGCCCCGCCGGGCTAGCGGGGGTGGTCAAAAACATTCAGTACTTC
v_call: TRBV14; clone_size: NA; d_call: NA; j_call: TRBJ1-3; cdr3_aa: CASNRLGENSGNTIYF; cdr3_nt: TGTGCCAGCAACCGTTTAGGGGAGAACTCTGGAAACACCATATATTTT
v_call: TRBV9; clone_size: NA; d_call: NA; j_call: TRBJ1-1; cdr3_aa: CASSGMVRSEAFF; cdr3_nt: TGTGCCAGCAGCGGAATGGTACGGTCTGAAGCTTTCTTT